This record covers a single T cell receptor (beta chain). These data are taken from a study of blood T cell repertoires in COVID-19. Background on the study: The origin of the acute and convalescent COVID-19 samples was the United States, Italy and Spain. Sources were T cells, B-cell-depleted T cells, or PBMCs; the material itself was cDNA or gDNA.

Methods used by the authors: Estimates of nucleated cell counts were drawn from the amplification of reference gene primers. The data were produced by immunoSEQ multiplex PCR, yet TCRdb's version contains in-frame clones alone and is incomplete. The V and J calls and the clone size are those of that table, but D and trimming were determined from the DNA. The profile shows 310,000 or so clones, 80% to 90% of them singletons. The CDR3 is 17 residues long. CDR1 and CDR2 (germline): LNHDA, SQIVND (reference sequence). V gave up 3 bases and J gave up 2 bases, with 19 bases separating them. Sample: peripheral blood. The chain links TRBV19 to TRBJ1-2; D unresolved. The receptor comes from a woman aged 45-60 years with acute or convalescent COVID-19. In nucleotides, the CDR3 is TGTGCCAGTAGTATTGAGGCAGTACCCCTGAGAAACTATGGCTACACCTTC. Amino acid sequence: CASSIEAVPLRNYGYTF.